The 13 T cell receptor beta chains in this list originate from one sample, sequenced in a study of blood T cells in healthy people across ages. Sample-barcoded 5' priming and a J-beta primer mix drove a second PCR of roughly 7 to 11 cycles. MiXCR, run by TCRdb on the 5' RACE reads, gives a single entry per CDR3 protein. In the table there are some 1,800,000 distinct CDR3 sequences, about 39% of which are singletons. Sequenced material: blood. Receptors were obtained from a human donor in good health.

The chain has TRBV2 and TRBJ2-7, with D hard to call. CDR3 length: 12 amino acids. Trimming took 6 bases from V and 2 from J, leaving 8 bases between them. Germline CDR1 and CDR2: SNHLY and FYNNEI. CDR3: CASRAETYEQYF. The CDR3 DNA follows: TGTGCCAGCAGAGCAGAAACCTACGAGCAGTACTTC.

This clonotype was observed a few times. The conserved final phenylalanine or tryptophan is absent from the CDR3, which likely points to a read error. V usage is TRBV20-1 and J usage is TRBJ1-2; no clear D. The germline CDR1 and CDR2 sequences are DFQATT and SNEGSKA (reference sequence). Trimming left V 5 bases short and J 3 bases short, with 16 bases between. This CDR3 has 14 residues. DNA for the CDR3: TGCAGTGCTTCCAAGCCGGCAGGCGACTATGGCTACACCGTC. Residues: CSASKPAGDYGYTV.

The rearrangement links TRBV29-1 to TRBJ1-1, with D possibly matching TRBD1 (6 bases). This CDR3 contains 16 residues. Between the trimmed V and J ends, which lost 4 bases and 0 bases, there was a span of 18 bases. Looked up from germline, CDR1 is SQVTM and CDR2 is ANQGSEA. The CDR3 is CSVGTGFVSMNTEAFF. The CDR3 coding sequence is TGCAGCGTTGGAACAGGGTTTGTAAGCATGAACACTGAAGCTTTCTTT.

This chain links TRBV13 with TRBJ2-1; D is unresolved. This CDR3 has 16 residues. CDR1 is PRHDT, CDR2 FYEKMQ, per germline (reference sequence). Trimming cost V 1 base and J 8 bases, with 18 bases left between them. CDR3 sequence: CASSLAPKMNADEQFF. The CDR3 nucleotides are TGTGCCAGCAGCTTAGCCCCTAAAATGAATGCGGATGAGCAGTTCTTC.

This clonotype was observed many times. This chain links TRBV7-2 with TRBJ2-1; weak D call: TRBD2 (6 bases). Germline lookup yields CDR1 SGHTA and CDR2 FQGNSA. Trimming removed 1 base from V and 2 bases from J, with 9 bases in between. There are 15 residues in the CDR3. This chain's CDR3 is CASSLGGEPYNEQFF. CDR3 sequence (DNA): TGTGCCAGCAGCTTAGGGGGGGAACCCTACAATGAGCAGTTCTTC.

This clonotype is a singleton in its sample. This chain joins TRBV4-3 and TRBJ2-7, with D tentatively TRBD2 (6 bases). Germline CDR1 is LGHNA and CDR2 is YSLEER. V dropped 3 bases and J dropped 3 bases, with 24 bases sitting between them. The CDR3 is 18 amino acids. CDR3 amino acids: CASSQYMRRGREIYEQYF. The CDR3 DNA sequence: TGCGCCAGCAGCCAGTATATGAGGAGGGGACGGGAGATCTACGAGCAGTACTTC.

The rearrangement links TRBV29-1 to TRBJ1-2; D remains ambiguous. Germline values: CDR1 SQVTM, CDR2 ANQGSEA. Trimming removed 5 bases at V and 0 bases at J, with 19 bases between. This CDR3 is built from 16 residues. The CDR3 nucleotides read TGCAGCGTTATTGGCAGAACCGTTCATGCTAACTATGGCTACACCTTC. Protein product: CSVIGRTVHANYGYTF.

The chain has TRBV29-1 and TRBJ1-2; 7 positions agree with TRBD1. There are 11 residues in the CDR3. Germline trimming cut 7 bases from V and 13 bases from J; bases unmatched to any gene: 12. In germline, CDR1 is SQVTM, CDR2 ANQGSEA. CDR3: CSAALAGGPTF. The CDR3 DNA reads as TGCAGCGCCGCCCTGGCAGGGGGACCCACCTTC.

This clonotype was found a few times. The CDR3 region is CASSFSITTDTQYF. The CDR3 DNA reads TGTGCCAGCAGCTTTTCCATAACTACAGATACGCAGTATTTT. The chain is built from TRBV7-9 and TRBJ2-3; D remains ambiguous. From germline, CDR1 is SEHNR and CDR2 FQNEAQ (reference sequence). This CDR3 has 14 residues. The germline V and J ends were trimmed by 3 bases and 3 bases, with 10 bases remaining between them.

This clonotype was counted at least ten times. This chain joins TRBV7-2 and TRBJ2-5; TRBD1 is a possible D gene (6 bases). The CDR3 covers 14 residues. The germline CDR1 and CDR2 sequences are SGHTA and FQGNSA. Trimming shortened V by 3 bases and J by 2 bases, and 10 bases separated the two germline ends. The CDR3 reads CASSFRQVQETQYF. For the CDR3, the DNA is TGTGCCAGCAGCTTTCGACAGGTACAAGAGACCCAGTACTTC.

The chain uses TRBV12-3 or TRBV12-4 and TRBJ2-1, with D unclear. With 1 base removed from V and 10 bases from J, the gap between germline ends came to 8 bases. The length of the CDR3 is 12 residues. The CDR3 DNA follows: TGTGCCAGCAGTTTAGTAGTGGTCGAGCAGTTCTTC. It translates to CASSLVVVEQFF.

The V call is TRBV4-2, the J call TRBJ1-2; 9 bases are shared with TRBD1. With V trimmed by 2 bases and J by 0 bases, 7 bases remained unmatched. CDR3 length: 17 amino acids. Germline V gives CDR1 LGHNA, CDR2 YNFKEQ. CDR3 residues: CASSQQGQGASNYGYTF. CDR3 bases: TGTGCCAGCAGCCAACAGGGACAGGGCGCATCTAACTATGGCTACACCTTC.

CDR3 loop: CASSLYGSGPYEQYF. CDR3 bases: TGTGCCAGCAGTTTATATGGTAGCGGGCCCTACGAGCAGTACTTC. The chain joins TRBV28 to TRBJ2-7, with 7 positions matching TRBD2. The CDR3 consists of 15 residues. Germline V CDR1 and CDR2: MDHEN, SYDVKM. Trimming took 1 base from V and 2 from J; bases not matched to a gene: 5.